These 23 T cell receptor beta chains share one sample of origin, sequenced in a study of T-cell reconstitution after alpha-beta-depleted transplantation in children. It was with unique molecular identifiers that the TCRbeta library was prepared. TCRdb reprocessed the PCR reads with MiXCR, giving one entry per CDR3 protein. The repertoire holds around 600,000 distinct CDR3 sequences, with roughly 15% as singletons. Sequenced here: PBMCs from the stem cell graft donor, sampled from the stem cell graft. These receptors were taken from a human donor who donated a stem cell graft to a child with acute myeloid leukemia.

This rearrangement joins TRBV5-1 to TRBJ2-3; 12 bases agree with TRBD2. CDR1 SGHRS and CDR2 YFSETQ come from the germline V gene. V trimming: 3 bases; J trimming: 6 bases; junction bases outside the gene matches: 20. The CDR3 loop spans 20 amino acids. CDR3 in amino acids: CASSYGQGLGLAGLSDTQYF. CDR3 coding DNA: TGCGCCAGCAGCTATGGACAGGGTTTAGGACTAGCGGGGTTATCTGATACGCAGTATTTT.

This clonotype was seen more than once but under ten times. This sequence joins TRBV12-3 or TRBV12-4 and TRBJ1-6; 9 nucleotides line up with TRBD1. The junction had 5 bases not matched to a gene; V was cut back by 4 bases and J by 7 bases. The CDR3 is made up of 15 amino acids. DNA for the CDR3: TGTGCCAGCAGTTCGTGGACAGGGGAAAATTCACCCCTCCACTTT. It is translated as CASSSWTGENSPLHF.

This clonotype was observed at least ten times. The chain joins TRBV20-1 to TRBJ2-7; D is perhaps TRBD1 (7 bases). CDR3 length equals 14 residues. V dropped 0 bases and J dropped 2 bases, with 11 bases sitting between them. Germline loops: CDR1 DFQATT, CDR2 SNEGSKA (reference sequence). The CDR3 DNA sequence: TGCAGTGCTAGAGACAGGGGGGACCCCTACGAGCAGTACGTC. It encodes CSARDRGDPYEQYV.

This clonotype was recorded at least ten times. The chain has TRBV15 and TRBJ1-1; no clear D. CDR1 and CDR2 from the germline V gene are LNHNV and YYDKDF (reference sequence). The ends were cut back, 4 bases at V and 4 bases at J, with 10 bases in the middle. The CDR3 loop spans 13 amino acids. Here the CDR3 reads CATSTVEGTEAFF. The DNA for the CDR3 is TGTGCCACCAGCACTGTTGAGGGCACTGAAGCTTTCTTT.

This clonotype occurred many times. The V and J genes are TRBV20-1 and TRBJ2-5; unclear D gene. The CDR3 spans 15 residues. Germline V gene data show CDR1 as DFQATT and CDR2 as SNEGSKA (reference sequence). Deletions cut 3 bases from V and 7 bases from J, with 21 bases between. The CDR3 DNA reads as TGCAGTGCTAGTACCTGGGCAGCGTTTTTAGGGACCCAGTACTTC. It encodes CSASTWAAFLGTQYF.

In this sample, this clonotype turned up many times. For the CDR3, the DNA is TGTGCCAGCAGCCGTGCATTGGACACCGGGGAGCTGTTTTTT. Translating gives CASSRALDTGELFF. The rearrangement uses TRBV4-2 and TRBJ2-2, with D unresolved. The CDR3 sequence is 14 residues long. Trimming left V 4 bases short and J 3 bases short, with 9 bases between. Looked up from germline, CDR1 is LGHNA and CDR2 is YNFKEQ.

In its sample, this clonotype was seen many times. J is TRBJ2-1 and V is TRBV12-3 or TRBV12-4; D possibly corresponds to TRBD2 (5 bases). This CDR3 is 12 amino acids long. V was cut by 6 bases and J by 8 bases, with 11 bases left in between. CDR3 sequence: CASRGLGDEQFF. The DNA of the CDR3 is TGTGCCAGCAGAGGACTTGGGGATGAGCAGTTCTTC.

J is TRBJ1-2 and V is TRBV3-1; TRBD1 agrees at 8 bases. Trimming at V came to 4 bases and at J to 7 bases, leaving 8 bases not matched to a gene. Per germline, CDR1 LGHDT and CDR2 YNNKEL (reference sequence). The CDR3 has 14 amino acids. DNA for the CDR3: TGTGCCAGCAGCCGTGCGGACAGGGACAGTGGCTACACCTTC. Its translation is CASSRADRDSGYTF.

This clonotype was observed a few times. The chain is built from TRBV11-2 and TRBJ1-1; D ambiguous. The CDR3 runs to 18 residues. Germline V CDR1 and CDR2: SGHAT, FQNNGV. V was pared by 3 bases and J by 1 base, with 21 bases between. The CDR3 nucleotides are TGTGCCAGCAGCTTCCGAAACCCGCAGACATCCCCGAACACTGAAGCTTTCTTT. It yields the protein CASSFRNPQTSPNTEAFF.

This clonotype was recorded at least ten times. This chain links TRBV4-3 with TRBJ1-2, with D uncertain. V was shortened by 1 base and J by 6 bases, with 27 bases between the two germline ends. The CDR3 has 19 amino acids. Germline values: CDR1 LGHNA, CDR2 YSLEER. The DNA of the CDR3 is TGCGCCAGCAGCCAAGGATTGTGGCGTATCCCCTCGGATAAGAATGGCTACACCTTC. It codes for CASSQGLWRIPSDKNGYTF.

The gene calls are TRBV9 and TRBJ1-5; no clear D. V shed 0 bases and J shed 5 bases, with 9 bases lying between them. Looked up from germline, CDR1 is SGDLS and CDR2 is YYNGEE. CDR3 size: 14 residues. The CDR3 protein is CASSVGPGDQPQHF. Here the CDR3 DNA reads TGTGCCAGCAGCGTAGGACCGGGTGATCAGCCCCAGCATTTT.

This clonotype was observed a few times. The CDR3 DNA reads as TGTGCCAGCAGCTTATCACGTGGAATAGGGAGGGGCAATCAGCCCCAGCATTTT. This translates into CASSLSRGIGRGNQPQHF. The chain is built from TRBV7-8 and TRBJ1-5, with D uncertain. The V and J ends lost 2 bases and 2 bases respectively, with 19 bases between them. This CDR3 region has 18 residues. Looked up from germline, CDR1 is SGHVS and CDR2 is FQNEAQ.

The V call is TRBV27, the J call TRBJ1-6, with a possible D match to TRBD1 (5 bases). The CDR3 is made up of 15 amino acids. Germline-derived CDR1 and CDR2 are MNHEY and SMNVEV (reference sequence). The V and J ends lost 8 bases and 9 bases respectively, with 20 bases between them. For the CDR3, the DNA is TGTGCCAGCTGGGCAAAGCAGGGAAAGGGTTCACCCCTCCACTTT. Encoded protein: CASWAKQGKGSPLHF.

This clonotype was found a few times. The CDR3 sequence: CASSLPGTSEGTQYF. DNA for the CDR3: TGTGCCAGCAGCTTACCTGGGACTTCCGAGGGGACCCAGTACTTC. The rearrangement uses TRBV7-9 and TRBJ2-5, with TRBD2 as a possible D gene (6 bases). V shed 2 bases and J shed 7 bases, with 17 bases lying between them. This CDR3 is built from 15 residues. The germline CDR1 and CDR2 sequences are SEHNR and FQNEAQ (reference sequence).

In the case of this clonotype: This may stem from a read error, because a much larger clone lies one nucleotide away. The V and J genes are TRBV20-1 and TRBJ2-3; 11 nucleotides match TRBD1. After removal of 3 bases from V and 2 bases from J, the junction contained 4 bases not matched to a gene. The length of the CDR3 is 15 residues. CDR1 and CDR2 from the germline V gene are DFQATT and SNEGSKA (reference sequence). CDR3 nucleotide sequence: TGCAGTGCTAGTCGGACAGGGGGCCACACAGATACGCAGTATTTT. Encoded protein: CSASRTGGHTDTQYF.

The table lists this clonotype with many counts. This sequence joins TRBV29-1 and TRBJ2-7, with a tentative D call TRBD1 (6 bases). CDR1 is SQVTM and CDR2 is ANQGSEA in the germline V gene. V was shortened by 6 bases and J by 1 base, with 10 bases between the two germline ends. The CDR3 has 12 residues. The DNA of the CDR3 is TGCAGCGTAACAGGGTTGTCCTACGAGCAGTACTTC. Protein: CSVTGLSYEQYF.

V and J are TRBV5-1 and TRBJ1-1, with TRBD1 matching over 10 bases. In germline, CDR1 is SGHRS, CDR2 YFSETQ. The V gene end was trimmed by 3 bases and the J gene end by 0 bases; junction bases not matched to a gene: 5. The CDR3 sequence is 16 residues long. The CDR3 sequence is CASSSWTGGLNTEAFF. In DNA, the CDR3 is TGCGCCAGCAGCTCTTGGACAGGGGGATTGAACACTGAAGCTTTCTTT.

The chain is built from TRBV3-1 and TRBJ1-1; D not certain. The CDR3 length is 12 residues. The V gene lost 2 bases and the J gene lost 11 bases, with 12 bases spanning the gap. Per germline, CDR1 LGHDT and CDR2 YNNKEL (reference sequence). CDR3 sequence: CASSQSRKEAFF. The CDR3 bases are TGTGCCAGCAGCCAATCGCGTAAGGAGGCTTTCTTT.

This chain joins TRBV7-2 and TRBJ2-1; possible D gene TRBD1, 5 bases. Per germline, CDR1 SGHTA and CDR2 FQGNSA. The V end lost 5 bases, the J end lost 8 bases, and 10 bases lay between the germline ends. The length of the CDR3 is 12 residues. The CDR3 bases are TGTGCCAGCAGCCGACAGAGACATGAGCAGTTCTTC. The encoded protein is CASSRQRHEQFF. The entire variable domain, with the rest obtained from reference TRBV7-2 and TRBJ2-1, is as follows: GAGVSQSPSNKVTEKGKDVELRCDPISGHTALYWYRQSLGQGLEFLIYFQGNSAPDKSGLPSDRFSAERTGGSVSTLTIQRTQQEDSAVYLCASSRQRHEQFFGPGTRLTVL.

Ten or more counts support this clonotype. V usage is TRBV12-3 or TRBV12-4 and J usage is TRBJ2-6; 7 positions match TRBD1. J gave up 2 bases and V 5 bases, and 3 bases lay outside the gene matches. The CDR3 extends over 15 amino acids. The CDR3 is CASSPDRAGANVLTF. The DNA for the CDR3 is TGTGCCAGCAGTCCTGACAGGGCTGGGGCCAACGTCCTGACTTTC.

This clonotype was found a few times. The chain recombines TRBV30 with TRBJ1-5; D gene uncertain. V shed 0 bases and J shed 8 bases, with 14 bases lying between them. The CDR3 covers 14 residues. Germline-derived CDR1 and CDR2 are GTSNPN and SVGIG (reference sequence). CDR3 loop: CAWSVSMGSKPQHF. DNA of the CDR3: TGTGCCTGGAGTGTATCGATGGGTTCAAAGCCCCAGCATTTT.

This chain connects TRBV11-1 to TRBJ2-7; D unresolved. CDR3 length: 14 residues. CDR1 and CDR2 from the germline V gene are SGHAT and FQDESV (reference sequence). V was pared by 0 bases and J by 2 bases, with 8 bases between. The CDR3 DNA follows: TGTGCCAGCAGCTTAGCGCAAAGCGCCTACGAGCAGTACTTC. Its translation: CASSLAQSAYEQYF.

This clonotype has ten or more counts. This rearrangement joins TRBV20-1 to TRBJ2-5; tentative D call: TRBD2 (6 bases). V lost 1 base and J lost 5, with 14 bases in between. Germline assignment: CDR1 DFQATT and CDR2 SNEGSKA (reference sequence). The CDR3 contains 14 residues. The CDR3 reads CSARADLARETQYF. The CDR3 bases are TGCAGTGCTAGAGCGGATCTAGCGAGGGAGACCCAGTACTTC.